These T cell receptor beta chains were read from a single sample in a study of identical twins. TCRdb re-analysed the 5' RACE reads in MiXCR, keeping a single row per CDR3 protein. The top ten hold roughly 14% of the sample, which has approximately 700,000 distinct CDR3 sequences, roughly 20% seen once. A further study also used this sample, focusing on T cells expressing NK-cell markers.

Sequencing was carried out using PBMCs. These TCRs come from a woman in her late teens or twenties in good health. The CDR3 runs from the conserved cysteine through the conserved F or W. The order of the fields is clone size, CDR3 length, V gene, D gene, J gene, CDR3 protein, CDR3 DNA. A D gene is named only where the DNA matches it firmly. Clone sizes are given selectively: once, few, many, or a class where the clone is expanded.

few	15	TRBV9	-	TRBJ2-5	CASSVNSRDQETQYF	TGTGCCAGCAGCGTTAATTCCAGGGATCAAGAGACCCAGTACTTC
-	15	TRBV6-1	TRBD2	TRBJ2-1	CASRGLAGGMNEQFF	TGTGCCAGCAGGGGACTAGCGGGGGGGATGAATGAGCAGTTCTTC
-	20	TRBV24-1	TRBD2	TRBJ2-1	CATSPGTTSGETSSYNEQFF	TGTGCCACCTCTCCCGGCACGACTAGCGGAGAAACCAGCTCCTACAATGAGCAGTTCTTC
few	13	TRBV18	-	TRBJ2-7	CASSSRLTYEQYF	TGTGCCAGCTCATCCCGACTCACCTACGAGCAGTACTTC
many	14	TRBV12-3/TRBV12-4	-	TRBJ1-1	CASSSATQNTEAFF	TGTGCCAGCAGTTCGGCTACCCAGAACACTGAAGCTTTCTTT
many	15	TRBV10-2	TRBD2	TRBJ2-1	CASRTHWLAGFEQFF	TGCGCCAGCAGGACCCACTGGCTAGCGGGGTTCGAGCAGTTCTTC
-	14	TRBV10-2	-	TRBJ1-6	CASSEGGSNSPLHF	TGCGCCAGCAGTGAAGGGGGTAGCAATTCACCCCTCCACTTT
few	14	TRBV7-2	-	TRBJ1-6	CASSPGQRNSPLHF	TGTGCCAGCAGCCCTGGACAGAGAAATTCACCCCTCCACTTT
-	13	TRBV10-1	-	TRBJ2-1	CASMGGPYNEQFF	TGCGCCAGCATGGGGGGCCCCTACAATGAGCAGTTCTTC
few	15	TRBV7-2	TRBD1	TRBJ2-7	CASSLGTGAFYEQYF	TGTGCCAGCAGCTTAGGGACAGGGGCCTTCTACGAGCAGTACTTC
-	13	TRBV12-3/TRBV12-4	-	TRBJ2-1	CASPPPGFHEQFF	TGTGCCAGTCCTCCTCCCGGTTTCCATGAGCAGTTCTTC
few	15	TRBV10-3	-	TRBJ2-2	CAISERPGGTGELFF	TGTGCCATCAGTGAGCGGCCTGGGGGGACCGGGGAGCTGTTTTTT
-	13	TRBV14	TRBD1	TRBJ2-7	CASSQGAGTGQYF	TGTGCCAGCAGCCAAGGGGCAGGGACAGGGCAGTACTTC
once	15	TRBV11-3	TRBD1	TRBJ2-7	CASSLDPGQGCEQYF	TGTGCCAGCAGCTTAGACCCCGGACAGGGGTGCGAGCAGTACTTC
-	14	TRBV7-9	TRBD2	TRBJ2-1	CAFASGGSRSEQFF	TGTGCCTTTGCGTCGGGGGGATCGCGGAGTGAGCAGTTCTTC
-	12	TRBV6-5	-	TRBJ2-1	CASWGLYNEQFF	TGTGCCAGCTGGGGGCTATACAATGAGCAGTTCTTC
-	14	TRBV20-1	TRBD1	TRBJ1-2	CSASTGVKDYGYTF	TGCAGTGCTAGTACAGGGGTTAAAGACTATGGCTACACCTTC
many	11	TRBV7-9	-	TRBJ2-7	CASSLRSEQYF	TGTGCCAGCAGCTTGCGTTCCGAGCAGTACTTC
-	13	TRBV6-6	-	TRBJ1-1	CASSYRRQSEAFF	TGTGCCAGCAGTTACCGCCGGCAGAGTGAAGCTTTCTTT
-	16	TRBV7-9	-	TRBJ2-5	CASSWPPEGEKETQYF	TGTGCCAGCAGCTGGCCCCCGGAGGGGGAGAAAGAGACCCAGTACTTC
few	14	TRBV6-1	TRBD2	TRBJ2-2	CASRGLGRTGELFF	TGTGCCAGCCGAGGACTAGGACGCACCGGGGAGCTGTTTTTT
-	14	TRBV29-1	TRBD1	TRBJ2-5	CSTRDRGFQETQYF	TGCAGCACTAGGGACAGGGGGTTCCAAGAGACCCAGTACTTC
-	16	TRBV5-6	TRBD1	TRBJ2-4	CASSFPGQGIFDIQYF	TGTGCCAGCAGCTTTCCGGGACAGGGGATCTTCGACATTCAGTACTTC
few	14	TRBV20-1	TRBD2	TRBJ2-5	CSPEPSGSGETQYF	TGCAGTCCAGAACCCAGCGGGAGCGGGGAGACCCAGTACTTC
-	16	TRBV5-1	-	TRBJ2-2	CASSLLLTENTGELFF	TGCGCCAGCAGCTTGCTGTTAACGGAGAACACCGGGGAGCTGTTTTTT
many	14	TRBV6-1	-	TRBJ1-4	CASSRRDGNEKLFF	TGTGCCAGCAGTCGCCGGGACGGCAATGAAAAACTGTTTTTT
-	14	TRBV20-1	TRBD1	TRBJ1-5	CSARRTGIYQPQHF	TGCAGTGCCAGAAGGACAGGGATCTATCAGCCCCAGCATTTT
-	17	TRBV10-3	TRBD1	TRBJ2-5	CATRDSGVGPSTETQYF	TGTGCCACTCGGGACAGCGGTGTAGGCCCGTCTACCGAGACCCAGTACTTC